This TCR beta chain emerged from a study of shared clonotypes between healthy human individuals. About the research overall: Three plates were used per donor for CD4 naive, three for CD4 memory, two for CD8 naive and one for CD8 memory. Study conclusions and caveats: Compared with memory subsets, naive subsets generally had larger estimated richness.

The naive CD8 fraction comprised CD45RO-negative cells positively selected for CCR7 and excluded terminally differentiated effector memory CD45RA+ cells. All donors were Caucasian adults living in Nashville, Tennessee. The deep-level immunoSEQ assay was used. Here immunoSEQ multiplex PCR was the method, and the copy in TCRdb shows in-frame clones only, minus some. The sample lists about 580,000 clones; 95% to 98% were seen once. Germline CDR1 and CDR2: MNHEY and SVGAGI. Trimming cost V 4 bases and J 3 bases, with 7 bases left between them. The length of the CDR3 is 13 residues. A note on this clone: Its target is unknown.

The sequenced sample was naive CD8+ T cells sorted from blood. The chain recombines TRBV6-5 with TRBJ1-5; possibly TRBD1 for D (5 bases). The receptor's source is a man under 40 in good health. This chain's CDR3 is CASSSGANQPQHF. The CDR3 DNA reads TGTGCCAGCAGTTCTGGGGCCAATCAGCCCCAGCATTTT.